This T cell receptor beta chain came from a study of blood T cell repertoires in COVID-19 (dated by TCRdb to 2018 to 2021). Some background on the complete study: Samples from collaborators originated in the United States, Italy and Spain and spanned both the acute and convalescent phases of COVID-19. Where HLA class I and class II types were available, the types were taken from metadata supplied by the sample provider, not from assay-based typing. A de-identified subject ID, COVID-19 status, age in years and sex were almost always included in the sample metadata. The samples were drawn from the first 160 participants of the ongoing ImmuneRACE study and from roughly 1,300 subjects provided by 6 global collaborators. The dataset comprised deeply sampled blood TCRbeta repertoires from subjects exposed to, actively infected with, or recovered from COVID-19. The repertoires were made available in a free public database intended to serve as a resource for research on the immune response to SARS-CoV-2. The prospective study material was composed of cDNA or gDNA derived from T cells, B-cell-depleted T cells, or PBMCs.

From a lookup of the germline V gene, CDR1 and CDR2 are SNHLY and FYNNEI. Inclusive of the bounding cysteine and phenylalanine, the CDR3 is 15 residues long. Just the 45-base CDR3 DNA is kept, in frame starting at base 1. The V and J ends are trimmed by 5 bases and 2 bases, leaving 13 bases between them. Beyond this particular receptor, the publication reports: Clinical and demographic metadata were provided uncurated, with the amount varying by source and participant.

The immunoSEQ Assay, a bias-controlled multiplex PCR, was used to amplify TCRbeta CDR3 regions from genomic DNA. The study's processing was this. Nucleated cell counts per sample were estimated from amplification of reference gene primers within the assay. To quantify the absolute abundance of each unique TCRbeta CDR3 rearrangement, sequence reads were collapsed and filtered. Productive Simpson clonality was computed per sample as the square root of Simpson's diversity index over productive rearrangements. TCRdb stores this immuneACCESS table with in-frame sequences only. Part of the clones is absent; in the studies checked, under half of the shortfall reflects unresolved V genes, and no reason is known for the rest. The V and J calls and clone size were taken over from that table, and D and trimming were inferred from the DNA. The sample table shows about 80,000 clones, and about four fifths are seen once. Roughly a fifth of the sample rests with the top ten.

Each collaborating institution followed its own protocols to collect whole blood in K2EDTA tubes. For TCRbeta analysis, collaborators shipped samples as frozen whole blood, isolated PBMCs, or DNA extracted from either of those sample types. In the case of this clone: Its recognized antigen is unknown. Qualities for individual bases were not recorded, and no much larger clone is one base off.

The receptor comes from a human donor in a cohort sampled during active COVID-19. The material sequenced was peripheral blood. The rearranged chain carries TRBV2 and TRBJ2-1, with a weak D call of TRBD2 (6 bases match). The nucleotide sequence is given as TGTGCCAGCAGTCGCCCGGGGGTAACCTACAATGAGCAGTTCTTC. Translated, this is CASSRPGVTYNEQFF.